This record concerns one T cell receptor (beta chain) sequence. Its target is not known. The sample belongs to a study of early T cells in non-severe SARS-CoV-2 infection. Study as a whole: Sequencing targeted bulk RNA from unsorted whole blood, leaving chains unpaired.

Notes on the study in general: VDJdb matching, biased toward anti-spike CD8 responses, missed private and CD4 specificities.

In germline, CDR1 is SGHDT, CDR2 YYEEEE. Trimming shortened V by 2 bases and J by 0 bases, and 3 bases separated the two germline ends. CDR3 length: 14 amino acids. The TCR library protocol was used to attach unique molecular identifiers. These identifiers were attached to individual cDNA molecules. TCRdb reprocessed the 5' RACE reads with MiXCR, giving one entry per CDR3 protein. The sample gives 56,000 or so distinct CDR3 sequences, roughly 8% of which show up once; roughly 4.2% is in the top ten. The rearrangement uses TRBV5-6 and TRBJ1-6, with D hard to call. This sequence was found in an adult who was a healthcare worker with PCR-confirmed SARS-CoV-2 infection or an uninfected control (not recorded which). The sample consisted of whole blood. The chain's CDR3 is CASSLFSYNSPLHF. The CDR3 nucleotides are TGTGCCAGCAGCTTATTCTCCTATAATTCACCCCTCCACTTT.